The 14 T cell receptor beta chains below were found in one sample sequenced in a study of blood T cell repertoires in COVID-19. TCRdb's copy holds only in-frame clones and misses some; the assay was immunoSEQ multiplex PCR. The table has 200,000 to 300,000 clones, over 90% seen once; the top ten hold more than 0.8%. What was sequenced was peripheral blood. These receptors were taken from a young man with COVID-19, enrolled during active disease.

V and J are TRBV5-1 and TRBJ2-3, with D maybe TRBD2 (7 bases). The V end lost 7 bases, the J end lost 2 bases, and 17 bases lay between the germline ends. Germline assignment: CDR1 SGHRS and CDR2 YFSETQ. The CDR3 contains 15 residues. CDR3 coding DNA: TGCGCCAGCGCTCCCGGCGGGGGCTCCACAGATACGCAGTATTTT. This translates into CASAPGGGSTDTQYF.

This chain uses TRBV5-1 with TRBJ1-2, with 9 bases that match TRBD1. Trimming cost V 4 bases and J 4 bases; bases outside gene matches: 11. This CDR3 region has 16 residues. Germline V CDR1 and CDR2: SGHRS, YFSETQ. The CDR3 nucleotides are TGCGCCAGCAGCGAGGGGGCCGGGACAGGGATCTATGGCTACACCTTC. Protein product: CASSEGAGTGIYGYTF. Together with reference TRBV5-1 and TRBJ1-2, the CDR3 gives the full variable domain: KAGVTQTPRYLIKTRGQQVTLSCSPISGHRSVSWYQQTPGQGLQFLFEYFSETQRNKGNFPGRFSGRQFSNSRSEMNVSTLELGDSALYLCASSEGAGTGIYGYTFGSGTRLTVV.

The V and J genes are TRBV4-2 and TRBJ1-1; D is unclear. Germline assignment: CDR1 LGHNA and CDR2 YNFKEQ. The CDR3 sequence is 15 residues long. Trimming shortened V by 4 bases and J by 1 base, and 13 bases separated the two germline ends. CDR3 protein: CASSPRRSRNTEAFF. The CDR3 DNA follows: TGTGCCAGCAGCCCGCGGCGCAGCCGGAACACTGAAGCTTTCTTT.

The chain combines TRBV7-3 with TRBJ1-6, with D possibly matching TRBD1 (6 bases). Germline CDR1 is SGHTA and CDR2 is FQGTGA. The CDR3 extends over 15 amino acids. V was cut by 2 bases and J by 6 bases, with 11 bases left in between. CDR3 DNA: TGTGCCAGCAGCTTAGGGCAGGGGATTAATTCACCCCTCCACTTT. Translated, it gives CASSLGQGINSPLHF.

A single count supports this clone. The chain is built from TRBV5-3 and TRBJ1-5; TRBD1 agrees at 9 bases. TRBV5-3 falls under the ORF class, with uncertain function. The CDR3 length is 18 residues. The V and J ends lost 3 bases and 6 bases, in that order; junction bases with no gene match: 16. The CDR3 sequence: CARSWGQGTLPLSQPQHF. The DNA for the CDR3 is TGTGCCAGAAGCTGGGGACAGGGTACCCTGCCCCTAAGTCAGCCCCAGCATTTT.

The chain is built from TRBV5-4 and TRBJ2-7, with 10 bases lining up with TRBD1. The CDR3 extends over 14 amino acids. Germline CDR1 reads SGHNT; CDR2 reads YYREEE (reference sequence). Trimming took 5 bases from V and 6 from J; bases not matched to a gene: 8. CDR3: CASRSPGQGPEQYF. The CDR3, as DNA: TGTGCCAGCAGGTCTCCGGGACAGGGGCCCGAGCAGTACTTC.

This clone turned up a few times. The gene calls are TRBV19 and TRBJ2-3; 12 bases line up with TRBD2. The CDR3 runs to 17 residues. V shed 3 bases, J shed 5 bases, and the junction held 9 bases outside the gene matches. Germline lookup yields CDR1 LNHDA and CDR2 SQIVND (reference sequence). In DNA form, the CDR3 reads TGTGCCAGTAGTATTGCGGCGACTAGCGGGGGTAGAGATACGCAGTATTTT. As protein: CASSIAATSGGRDTQYF.

This clone has just one count. The V gene is TRBV7-9, the J gene TRBJ1-1, with 8 nucleotides matching TRBD1. The CDR3 consists of 14 residues. Germline V gene lookup returns CDR1 SEHNR and CDR2 FQNEAQ (reference sequence). Trimming cost V 5 bases and J 1 base; bases outside gene matches: 3. The CDR3 DNA sequence: TGTGCCAGCAGCACAGGACAGGGGAACACTGAAGCTTTCTTT. It encodes CASSTGQGNTEAFF.

This sequence joins TRBV6-5 and TRBJ2-5; 7 nucleotides line up with TRBD2. V gave up 10 bases and J gave up 7 bases; unmatched junction bases: 18. Germline assignment: CDR1 MNHEY and CDR2 SVGAGI. This CDR3 comprises 15 residues. CDR3 region: CATYDPRGGEGTQYF. The CDR3, as DNA: TGTGCCACATACGACCCCCGGGGAGGGGAAGGGACCCAGTACTTC.

The genes are TRBV12-2 and TRBJ1-2; the D call in the table, TRBD1, was not verified against the DNA. TRBV12-2 is reported as a pseudogene. This CDR3 is built from 18 residues. In nucleotides, the CDR3 is TGTGCAAGTCGCTTAGCTGTCAGGGGCCCACTCCTGGAGTATGGCTACACCTTC. Encoded protein: CASRLAVRGPLLEYGYTF.

This clone was seen only once. The genes are TRBV12-2 and TRBJ2-7; no check of the table's D call, TRBD2, against the DNA was made. TRBV12-2 is classified as a pseudogene. This CDR3 has 14 amino acids. The CDR3 DNA follows: TGTGCAAGTCCCTTAGGGACTTTAGCCTACGAGCAGTACTTC. This encodes CASPLGTLAYEQYF.

The J gene is TRBJ2-1, the V gene TRBV12-5; 7 bases are a match to TRBD1. CDR3 length: 16 residues. Per the germline V gene, CDR1 is LGHNT and CDR2 is FRNRAP. The junction had 12 bases not matched to a gene; V was cut back by 3 bases and J by 7 bases. CDR3 region: CASGLPLEGAGNEQFF. The CDR3, as DNA: TGTGCTAGTGGTTTACCCCTCGAGGGGGCTGGGAATGAGCAGTTCTTC.

V and J are TRBV5-5 and TRBJ2-6; D perhaps matches TRBD1 (5 bases). From germline, CDR1 is SGHKS and CDR2 YYEKEE (reference sequence). V lost 2 bases to trimming and J lost 3 bases, with 15 bases between them. The CDR3 is 17 residues long. CDR3 residues: CASSFNGAGYGANVLTF. The DNA of the CDR3 is TGTGCCAGCAGCTTTAATGGGGCAGGGTATGGGGCCAACGTCCTGACTTTC.

The chain couples TRBV28 to TRBJ2-7, with D possibly matching TRBD1 (5 bases). Germline CDR1 is MDHEN and CDR2 is SYDVKM. Trimming took 6 bases from V and 9 from J, leaving 21 bases between them. The CDR3 is 14 amino acids. CDR3 in amino acids: CASSPRLGRVWQYF. The CDR3 region has the DNA TGTGCCAGCAGCCCCCGTTTGGGGCGAGTATGGCAGTACTTC. The variable domain in full, completed from reference TRBV28 and TRBJ2-7, reads DVKVTQSSRYLVKRTGEKVFLECVQDMDHENMFWYRQDPGLGLRLIYFSYDVKMKEKGDIPEGYSVSREKKERFSLILESASTNQTSMYLCASSPRLGRVWQYFGPGTRLTVT.